The 30 T cell receptor beta chains reported below all come from one sample, sequenced in a study of T cells in Graves' hyperthyroidism and ophthalmopathy. The CDR3 regions of TCR beta were amplified from RNA transcripts. In the first-round RT-PCR of the TCR CDR3, the HTBI primer set was used. TCRdb itself ran the multiplex PCR reads through MiXCR, one entry per CDR3 protein. The data show roughly 57,000 distinct CDR3 sequences, roughly 50% seen once. Material for sequencing was blood. The receptors here all came from a woman aged 55-69 years with Graves' ophthalmopathy.

The chain employs TRBV20-1 and TRBJ2-7, with D maybe TRBD1 (6 bases). CDR1 is DFQATT and CDR2 is SNEGSKA in the germline V gene (reference sequence). This CDR3 is built from 14 residues. Trimming removed 5 bases at V and 4 bases at J, with 18 bases between. CDR3 region: CSARPGHSHYEQYF. The CDR3 coding sequence is TGCAGTGCTCGACCGGGACACTCGCATTACGAGCAGTACTTC.

This chain links TRBV20-1 with TRBJ1-3; 8 positions match TRBD1. Per germline, CDR1 DFQATT and CDR2 SNEGSKA (reference sequence). The CDR3 has 13 residues. J gave up 5 bases and V 4 bases, and 4 bases lay outside the gene matches. As DNA, the CDR3 is TGCAGTGCTACCACAGGGGGGAGAAACACCATATATTTT. It codes for CSATTGGRNTIYF.

V is TRBV7-2 and J is TRBJ2-5, with TRBD2 as a possible D gene (5 bases). Judging by the DNA end, TRBJ2-7 fits better; the J call may be wrong. This CDR3 spans 13 amino acids. Per germline, CDR1 SGHTA and CDR2 FQGNSA. In nucleotides, the CDR3 is TGTGCCAGCAGCTTAGCGGCGGGCTTCGAGCAGTACTTC. Protein sequence: CASSLAAGFEQYF.

This rearrangement joins TRBV20-1 to TRBJ1-5; D is uncertain. Looked up from germline, CDR1 is DFQATT and CDR2 is SNEGSKA (reference sequence). There are 8 residues in the CDR3. Trimming removed 0 bases at V and 13 bases at J, with 1 base between. The CDR3 sequence: CSARDQHF. DNA for the CDR3: TGCAGTGCTAGAGATCAGCATTTT.

Notes on this clonotype: At one end the junction does not follow the germline gene, possibly because of a read error. This chain joins TRBV24-1 and TRBJ2-3; D may be TRBD2 (5 bases). The CDR3 extends over 13 amino acids. Looked up from germline, CDR1 is KGHDR and CDR2 is SFDVKD. For the CDR3, the DNA is TGTGCCACCAGAGAGGGCAGCACAGATACGCACTGTTTT. Translation: CATREGSTDTHCF.

In the case of this clonotype: The junction departs from germline at one end; a sequencing error may be responsible. The chain carries TRBV5-5 and TRBJ2-7; 10 positions agree with TRBD1. The CDR3 contains 15 residues. Germline lookup yields CDR1 SGHKS and CDR2 YYEKEE (reference sequence). The CDR3 sequence is CASSLGQGVKNEQYF. CDR3 sequence (DNA): TGCGCCAGCAGCCTAGGACAGGGGGTAAAGAACGAGCAGTACTTC.

Note on this clonotype: One end of the junction does not line up with germline, which may come from a read error. The chain has TRBV7-2 and TRBJ2-5, with D perhaps assigned TRBD1 or TRBD2 (5 bases each). The CDR3 is made up of 14 amino acids. Germline lookup yields CDR1 SGHTA and CDR2 FQGNSA. CDR3 DNA sequence: TGTGCCAGCGGCTTAGAGGGGACCGATGAGACCCAGCACTTC. Amino acids: CASGLEGTDETQHF.

The DNA for the CDR3 is TGCAGCGTTGTTTTAGGGGCAGAGACCCAGTACTTC. It encodes CSVVLGAETQYF. The chain has TRBV29-1 and TRBJ2-5; D might be TRBD1 (5 bases). Trimming left V 4 bases short and J 4 bases short, with 10 bases between. Germline CDR1 reads SQVTM; CDR2 reads ANQGSEA. CDR3 size: 12 residues. The full variable domain, its missing parts supplied by reference TRBV29-1 and TRBJ2-5, is SAVISQKPSRDICQRGTSLTIQCQVDSQVTMMFWYRQQPGQSLTLIATANQGSEATYESGFVIDKFPISRPNLTFSTLTVSNMSPEDSSIYLCSVVLGAETQYFGPGTRLLVL.

Details on this clonotype: A junction end diverges from the germline sequence, so it may reflect a read error. V is TRBV19 and J is TRBJ2-2, with D perhaps matching TRBD2 (6 bases). CDR1 LNHDA and CDR2 SQIVND come from the germline V gene (reference sequence). This CDR3 has 15 amino acids. The CDR3 DNA is TGCGCCAGTAGTGATACTAGCAGGAGGACCGGGGAGCTGTTTTTT. It codes for CASSDTSRRTGELFF.

This clonotype has ten or more counts. The gene calls are TRBV7-9 and TRBJ2-3; D is unresolved. Trimming took off 7 bases at V and 5 bases at J, with 19 bases between the two ends. The germline CDR1 and CDR2 sequences are SEHNR and FQNEAQ (reference sequence). CDR3 length equals 15 residues. CDR3 protein: CASTGAGLSGDTQYF. In DNA, the CDR3 is TGTGCCAGCACCGGAGCTGGGCTTTCAGGAGATACGCAGTATTTT.

As for this clonotype: As the CDR3 is not closed by the conserved phenylalanine or tryptophan, this likely results from a read error. This chain uses TRBV9 with TRBJ2-1; D is unclear. V was cut by 2 bases and J by 12 bases, with 24 bases left in between. CDR3 length: 16 residues. Germline CDR1 and CDR2: SGDLS and YYNGEE. The CDR3, as DNA: TGTGCCAGCAGCGTTGCTGCTACAAGACCCTTCGATGTGCAGTTCTGC. This sequence encodes CASSVAATRPFDVQFC.

This clonotype appeared many times. The V and J genes are TRBV10-2 and TRBJ2-3; the match to TRBD2 covers 7 bases. V gave up 3 bases and J gave up 5 bases; unmatched junction bases: 17. Germline CDR1 reads WSHSY; CDR2 reads SAAADI. The CDR3 runs to 18 residues. CDR3 amino acids: CASSDTSAGEGPEDTQYF. DNA of the CDR3: TGCGCCAGCAGTGATACCTCCGCGGGGGAGGGCCCCGAAGATACGCAGTATTTT.

This clonotype is medium-sized within its sample. The V gene is TRBV10-1, the J gene TRBJ1-6; D may be TRBD1 (5 bases). Deletions cut 4 bases from V and 4 bases from J, with 17 bases between. Germline values: CDR1 WNHNN, CDR2 SYGVQD (reference sequence). The CDR3 length is 17 residues. CDR3 DNA sequence: TGCGCCAGCAGTGCAGTACAGGAGGTCCTTTATAATTCACCCCTCCACTTT. This encodes CASSAVQEVLYNSPLHF.

The chain has TRBV10-3 and TRBJ1-4, with D tentatively TRBD1 (6 bases). This CDR3 spans 14 amino acids. Per germline, CDR1 ENHRY and CDR2 SYGVKD. With 0 bases removed from V and 8 bases from J, the gap between germline ends came to 10 bases. The CDR3 DNA reads as TGTGCCATCAGTGAGTCGGGGGCAAGGGAAAAACTGTTTTTT. Its protein product is CAISESGAREKLFF.

This clonotype came up many times. This sequence joins TRBV5-8 and TRBJ2-5; no reliable D call. Looked up from germline, CDR1 is SGHTS and CDR2 is YDEGEE. There are 14 residues in the CDR3. Trimming left V 0 bases short and J 2 bases short, with 8 bases between. For the CDR3, the DNA is TGTGCCAGCAGCTTGGGAAGTGGGCAAGAGACCCAGTACTTC. It codes for CASSLGSGQETQYF.

The chain employs TRBV25-1 and TRBJ1-5; D is unresolved. The ends were cut back, 4 bases at V and 7 bases at J, with 14 bases in the middle. Germline lookup yields CDR1 MGHDK and CDR2 SYGVNS. The CDR3 covers 14 residues. CDR3 nucleotide sequence: TGTGCCAGCAGTGGTTTCGGTTCCAACCAGCCCCAGCATTTT. Translating it yields CASSGFGSNQPQHF.

The table lists this clonotype with a few counts. The V gene is TRBV15, the J gene TRBJ2-1; D remains unclear. The CDR3 totals 15 residues. Germline V gene lookup returns CDR1 LNHNV and CDR2 YYDKDF (reference sequence). The ends were cut back, 0 bases at V and 0 bases at J, with 6 bases in the middle. The CDR3 nucleotides read TGTGCCACCAGCAGAGATGTGGACTCCTACAATGAGCAGTTCTTC. Translated, it gives CATSRDVDSYNEQFF.

V usage is TRBV5-5 and J usage is TRBJ2-1; D possibly matches TRBD1 or TRBD2 (5 bases each). The germline gives CDR1 SGHKS, CDR2 YYEKEE (reference sequence). V gave up 2 bases and J gave up 3 bases, with 12 bases separating them. CDR3 size: 15 residues. The CDR3 spells CASSLRDEVYNEQFF. In DNA, the CDR3 is TGTGCCAGCAGCTTACGGGACGAAGTCTACAATGAGCAGTTCTTC.

This clonotype was seen repeatedly, ten times or more. V gene TRBV11-1 combines with J gene TRBJ2-3, with 7 positions matching TRBD1. V dropped 0 bases and J dropped 2; count of bases not matched to a gene: 14. This CDR3 contains 19 residues. The germline gives CDR1 SGHAT, CDR2 FQDESV (reference sequence). CDR3 protein: CASSLAWRQGDFFTDTQYF. In nucleotides, the CDR3 is TGTGCCAGCAGCTTAGCGTGGCGACAGGGTGATTTTTTCACAGATACGCAGTATTTT.

The genes are TRBV29-1 and TRBJ1-3; 9 nucleotides align to TRBD1. Germline assignment: CDR1 SQVTM and CDR2 ANQGSEA. There are 14 residues in the CDR3. V was clipped by 6 bases and J by 3 bases; unmatched bases: 6. The CDR3: CSVEGQGVGNTIYF. Written as DNA, the CDR3 is TGCAGCGTAGAGGGACAGGGAGTTGGAAACACCATATATTTT.

Ten or more counts support this clonotype. The J gene is TRBJ2-6, the V gene TRBV4-3; D not resolved. V was pared by 1 base and J by 3 bases, with 4 bases between. The CDR3 runs to 14 residues. Looked up from germline, CDR1 is LGHNA and CDR2 is YSLEER. The CDR3 DNA is TGCGCCAGCAGCCAAGTTGTTGGGGCCAACGTCCTGACTTTC. This sequence encodes CASSQVVGANVLTF.

This clonotype was seen at least ten times. CDR3 bases: TGTGCCAGCGGGAGCTTGGAGACCCAGTACTTC. Its translation is CASGSLETQYF. The chain carries TRBV9 and TRBJ2-5, with D tentatively TRBD2 (5 bases). The germline gives CDR1 SGDLS, CDR2 YYNGEE. The V gene lost 7 bases and the J gene lost 5 bases, with 9 bases spanning the gap. The CDR3 is made up of 11 amino acids.

This clonotype appeared many times. The J gene is TRBJ1-5, the V gene TRBV28, with D uncertain. The CDR3 extends over 15 amino acids. Germline V gene data show CDR1 as MDHEN and CDR2 as SYDVKM. V gave up 3 bases and J gave up 4 bases, with 13 bases separating them. The CDR3 here is CASSLLAERNQPQHF. For the CDR3, the DNA is TGTGCCAGCAGTTTGTTGGCTGAACGAAATCAGCCCCAGCATTTT. Based on the CDR3 plus reference TRBV28 and TRBJ1-5, the full variable domain is DVKVTQSSRYLVKRTGEKVFLECVQDMDHENMFWYRQDPGLGLRLIYFSYDVKMKEKGDIPEGYSVSREKKERFSLILESASTNQTSMYLCASSLLAERNQPQHFGDGTRLSIL.

This chain uses TRBV29-1 with TRBJ1-1; D perhaps matches TRBD1 (5 bases). The germline V gene has CDR1 SQVTM and CDR2 ANQGSEA. The V end lost 4 bases, the J end lost 6 bases, and 12 bases lay between the germline ends. The CDR3 is made up of 12 amino acids. CDR3 region: CSVVSRDAEAFF. CDR3 nucleotide sequence: TGCAGCGTTGTGTCTAGGGACGCTGAAGCTTTCTTT.

This clonotype was seen many times. The chain joins TRBV5-6 to TRBJ2-3; 8 bases are shared with TRBD1. The germline V gene encodes CDR1 SGHDT and CDR2 YYEEEE. This CDR3 has 16 amino acids. V lost 2 bases, J lost 0 bases, and 5 bases stayed unmatched. In DNA, the CDR3 is TGTGCCAGCAGCTTACCAGGGGGCCCTAGCACAGATACGCAGTATTTT. Its translation is CASSLPGGPSTDTQYF.

This clonotype appeared many times. The rearrangement joins TRBV6-1 to TRBJ1-5; tentative D call: TRBD1 (5 bases). This CDR3 has 17 residues. CDR1 is MNHNS and CDR2 is SASEGT in the germline V gene. Trimming shortened V by 6 bases and J by 2 bases, and 20 bases separated the two germline ends. The CDR3 region is CASSSLVGVSGNQPQHF. The CDR3 DNA follows: TGTGCCAGCAGCAGCCTGGTAGGGGTGAGTGGCAATCAGCCCCAGCATTTT.

This CDR3 is CASSRQGGYNYGYTF. The CDR3 DNA is TGTGCCAGCAGCCGCCAGGGGGGATATAACTATGGCTACACCTTC. The chain combines TRBV7-2 with TRBJ1-2, with 7 bases matching TRBD1. In germline, CDR1 is SGHTA, CDR2 FQGNSA. After removal of 5 bases from V and 1 base from J, the junction contained 7 bases not matched to a gene. This CDR3 has 15 residues.

This clonotype turned up a few times. The rearrangement uses TRBV10-1 and TRBJ2-7; D is unresolved. V dropped 3 bases and J dropped 6 bases, with 18 bases sitting between them. This CDR3 is 15 amino acids long. Germline values: CDR1 WNHNN, CDR2 SYGVQD (reference sequence). The CDR3 spells CASSDSNLNKGEQYF. CDR3 DNA sequence: TGCGCCAGCAGTGACTCCAACCTCAACAAGGGCGAGCAGTACTTC.

This clonotype was picked up many times. The rearrangement joins TRBV5-1 to TRBJ1-1; D gene unclear. Germline CDR1 is SGHRS and CDR2 is YFSETQ. The CDR3 is 15 residues long. Trimming shortened V by 0 bases and J by 1 base, and 10 bases separated the two germline ends. The CDR3 protein is CASSLGFSANTEAFF. The CDR3 DNA is TGCGCCAGCAGCTTGGGTTTTTCCGCGAACACTGAAGCTTTCTTT.

Of note for this clonotype: This is likely a read error, given that the CDR3 carries no conserved phenylalanine or tryptophan at its end. The limits of the CDR3 on the DNA are not certain, so only TCRdb's listed CDR3 is given. The V call is TRBV11-2, the J call TRBJ2-3. The length of the CDR3 is 15 amino acids, counting both ends. CDR1 and CDR2 (germline): SGHAT, FQNNGV. CDR3: CASSHYLRNTDTQYS.